A selection of T cell receptor beta chains follows, all from one sample in a study of PD-L1 blockade in urothelial cancer. TCRdb's copy holds only in-frame clones and misses some; the assay was immunoSEQ multiplex PCR. Here the sample spans 70,000 or so clones, roughly 90% being singletons. The source material was PBMCs, sampled around atezolizumab (anti-PD-L1) treatment. Receptors were obtained from a man aged 70-80 years with urothelial cancer. The CDR3 runs from the conserved cysteine through the conserved F or W.

j_call v_call cdr3_aa
TRBJ2-1 TRBV7-9 CASSFRGRSYNEQFF
TRBJ1-4 TRBV5-1 CASSLNQAREKLFF
TRBJ2-3 TRBV5-4 CASSAGGGSGRAQSDTQYF
TRBJ1-2 TRBV11-2 CASSLEYRDYGYTF
TRBJ2-1 TRBV15 CATGTGVSYNEQFF
TRBJ1-1 TRBV18 CASSPPSVNTEAFF
TRBJ1-5 TRBV5-1 CASSLGQGDQPQHF
TRBJ2-1 TRBV9 CASSPTFGLYSYNEQFF
TRBJ1-1 TRBV6-1 CASSPPGGRNTEAFF
TRBJ2-7 TRBV7-6 CASSEQGYEQYF
TRBJ2-1 TRBV19 CASSPPGGEQFF
TRBJ2-7 TRBV11-2 CASSPRSGTIAYEQYF
TRBJ1-3 TRBV10-3 CAISESGRMGGNTIYF
TRBJ2-4 TRBV29-1 CSVGDSRVGAKNIQYF
TRBJ2-1 TRBV19 CASSRGGARNEQFF
TRBJ1-1 TRBV29-1 CSVAAADSHTEAFF
TRBJ1-5 TRBV5-5 CASSLVWGQGIRQPQHF
TRBJ2-7 TRBV18 CASSWDRAYEQYF
TRBJ2-1 TRBV2 CASSKGTSGSNNEQFF
TRBJ2-5 TRBV6-1 CASSEAGHRRETQYF
TRBJ1-1 TRBV7-8 CASSPHTGFTEAFF